These 12 T cell receptor beta chains originate from one sample sequenced in a study of blood T cell repertoires in COVID-19. Only in-frame clones appear in the TCRdb table, and some are missing; sequencing was by immunoSEQ multiplex PCR. The sample lists under 200,000 clones, around four fifths occurring once. Sequencing was done on a sample of peripheral blood. These receptors were obtained from a woman aged 70-85 years with COVID-19, enrolled during active disease.

This chain uses TRBV19 with TRBJ1-5; 10 bases align to TRBD1. J was trimmed by 3 bases and V by 9 bases; bases with no gene match: 2. The CDR3 is made up of 13 amino acids. CDR1 and CDR2 (germline): LNHDA, SQIVND (reference sequence). CDR3 bases: TGTGCCAGCAGACAGGGGGCCAATCAGCCCCAGCATTTT. It codes for CASRQGANQPQHF. Full variable domain (missing parts from reference TRBV19 and TRBJ1-5): DGGITQSPKYLFRKEGQNVTLSCEQNLNHDAMYWYRQDPGQGLRLIYYSQIVNDFQKGDIAEGYSVSREKKESFPLTVTSAQKNPTAFYLCASRQGANQPQHFGDGTRLSIL.

The rearrangement joins TRBV19 to TRBJ2-5, with TRBD2 as a possible D gene (6 bases). The CDR3 extends over 14 amino acids. In germline, CDR1 is LNHDA, CDR2 SQIVND (reference sequence). Between the trimmed V and J ends, which lost 7 bases and 1 base, there was a span of 13 bases. The CDR3 reads CASNFGGSQETQYF. The CDR3 nucleotides read TGTGCCAGTAACTTTGGGGGGTCCCAAGAGACCCAGTACTTC.

As regards this clone: A much larger clone is a single base away; this may be a read error. The gene calls are TRBV5-4 and TRBJ2-5, with TRBD1 matching over 9 bases. V trimming: 2 bases; J trimming: 1 base; junction bases outside the gene matches: 0. CDR3 length: 14 residues. Per the germline V gene, CDR1 is SGHNT and CDR2 is YYREEE (reference sequence). This CDR3 is CASSLQGAQETQYF. The CDR3 nucleotides read TGTGCCAGCAGCTTACAGGGGGCCCAAGAGACCCAGTACTTC.

This chain links TRBV3-1 (or the pseudogene TRBV3-2) with TRBJ1-2; a possible D gene is TRBD1 (5 bases). Trimming took 4 bases from V and 7 from J, leaving 10 bases between them. The length of the CDR3 is 12 residues. Germline loops: CDR1 LGHDT, CDR2 YNNKEL (reference sequence). CDR3 sequence: CASSPPGGGYTF. DNA for the CDR3: TGTGCCAGCAGCCCCCCGGGGGGTGGCTACACCTTC.

This clone showed up just once. This rearrangement joins TRBV6-5 to TRBJ1-2, with 7 bases matching TRBD1. The CDR3 extends over 14 amino acids. Germline V gene data show CDR1 as MNHEY and CDR2 as SVGAGI. V was pared by 0 bases and J by 5 bases, with 3 bases of the junction left unmatched. The CDR3 DNA reads TGTGCCAGCAGTTACTCGGGACAGAGATATGGCTACACCTTC. Translated, it gives CASSYSGQRYGYTF.

CDR3 region: CASSFYRGNSGNTIYF. CDR3 coding DNA: TGTGCCAGCAGTTTTTACAGGGGGAACTCCGGAAACACCATATATTTT. This chain connects TRBV2 to TRBJ1-3; 8 bases match TRBD1. V trimming: 5 bases; J trimming: 4 bases; junction bases outside the gene matches: 10. Germline V gene data show CDR1 as SNHLY and CDR2 as FYNNEI. The CDR3 sequence is 16 residues long.

This sequence joins TRBV5-8 and TRBJ2-1; D uncertain. The CDR3 spans 13 residues. V lost 2 bases to trimming and J lost 4 bases, with 7 bases between them. Germline assignment: CDR1 SGHTS and CDR2 YDEGEE. The CDR3 DNA reads TGTGCCAGCAGCTTCCCCCCATACAATGAGCAGTTCTTC. Its translation is CASSFPPYNEQFF.

This sequence joins TRBV6-5 and TRBJ1-1; no clear D. In germline, CDR1 is MNHEY, CDR2 SVGAGI. The V end lost 7 bases, the J end lost 1 base, and 10 bases lay between the germline ends. This CDR3 spans 13 amino acids. The CDR3 is CASKKGRNTEAFF. CDR3 bases: TGTGCCAGCAAAAAAGGGAGGAACACTGAAGCTTTCTTT.

This chain connects TRBV4-1 to TRBJ2-5; the match to TRBD2 covers 9 bases. V lost 4 bases and J lost 0; bases outside the gene matches: 9. This CDR3 spans 17 amino acids. Per germline, CDR1 MGHRA and CDR2 YSYEKL. The CDR3 loop is CASSLTPSGGHQETQYF. The CDR3 DNA reads TGCGCCAGCAGCCTCACACCCAGCGGGGGGCACCAAGAGACCCAGTACTTC.

The chain joins TRBV12-5 to TRBJ2-3; D gene ambiguous. Trimming removed 5 bases at V and 4 bases at J, with 10 bases between. CDR3 length: 13 amino acids. Germline CDR1 LGHNT, CDR2 FRNRAP. CDR3 region: CASGPYLADTQYF. The CDR3 DNA sequence: TGTGCTAGTGGTCCCTACTTAGCAGATACGCAGTATTTT.

The V and J genes are TRBV12-3 or TRBV12-4 and TRBJ1-6, with unresolved D. There are 13 residues in the CDR3. V lost 6 bases, J lost 8 bases, and 11 bases lay in between. The CDR3 nucleotides are TGTGCCAGCAGCCTACGGAGGGATTCACCCCTCCACTTT. The encoded protein is CASSLRRDSPLHF.

The chain is built from TRBV28 and TRBJ1-5; D is unresolved. V dropped 7 bases and J dropped 1 base, with 8 bases sitting between them. This CDR3 contains 13 residues. The germline gives CDR1 MDHEN, CDR2 SYDVKM. As DNA, the CDR3 is TGTGCCAGCACCGTAGAAAGCAATCAGCCCCAGCATTTT. Protein: CASTVESNQPQHF.